The next 11 T cell receptor beta chains were all read from a single sample in a study of T cell clonotyping in hematopoietic cell transplantation. Assay used: immunoSEQ multiplex PCR; TCRdb lists only in-frame clones, some missing. This table holds roughly 24,000 clones, roughly 82% found once. The time point: recipient sample about 28 days before transplant, after cytoreduction. The source material was peripheral blood mononuclear cells, sampled before stem cell transplant. These receptor sequences come from a woman aged 55-75 years with acute myeloid leukemia. Some clones in this sample may be carry-over from other donors' samples.

The genes are TRBV5-1 and TRBJ1-3; D ambiguous. The CDR3 totals 13 residues. Trimming took off 5 bases at V and 2 bases at J, with 8 bases between the two ends. Germline CDR1 reads SGHRS; CDR2 reads YFSETQ. The CDR3 is CASSIEAGNTIYF. CDR3 sequence (DNA): TGCGCCAGCAGTATAGAGGCTGGAAACACCATATATTTT.

The table lists this clone with a few counts. The same CDR3 arises from other DNA sequences in this sample as well. The V call is TRBV28, the J call TRBJ2-6; D gene ambiguous. CDR1 is MDHEN, CDR2 SYDVKM, per germline. The CDR3 has 15 amino acids. Deletions cut 2 bases from V and 4 bases from J, with 9 bases between. The CDR3 loop is CASSLRGSGANVLTF. In nucleotides, the CDR3 is TGTGCCAGCAGTTTACGAGGATCCGGGGCCAACGTCCTGACTTTC.

This clone is medium-sized (0.01 to 0.1%). The chain combines TRBV7-8 with TRBJ1-4; D not resolved. CDR3 length equals 14 residues. In germline, CDR1 is SGHVS, CDR2 FQNEAQ. V was clipped by 2 bases and J by 4 bases, with 8 bases between them. The CDR3 is CASSLYRSNEKLFF. For the CDR3, the DNA is TGTGCCAGCAGCTTATACCGCAGTAATGAAAAACTGTTTTTT.

V and J are TRBV7-8 and TRBJ1-2; the D is unclear. Germline CDR1 and CDR2: SGHVS and FQNEAQ. There are 14 residues in the CDR3. V shed 4 bases and J shed 3 bases, with 12 bases lying between them. Here the CDR3 reads CASSSLWSDYGYTF. The CDR3 DNA is TGTGCCAGCAGCTCCTTGTGGTCCGACTATGGCTACACCTTC.

V and J are TRBV19 and TRBJ2-2; D is possibly TRBD1 (5 bases). The V gene lost 4 bases and the J gene lost 2 bases, with 11 bases spanning the gap. The CDR3 contains 15 residues. Germline-derived CDR1 and CDR2 are LNHDA and SQIVND (reference sequence). CDR3 protein: CASSRDWTNTGELFF. The CDR3 DNA sequence: TGTGCCAGTAGTAGAGATTGGACAAACACCGGGGAGCTGTTTTTT.

V is TRBV11-2 and J is TRBJ2-3, with TRBD2 as a possible D gene (5 bases). The CDR3 extends over 17 amino acids. From germline, CDR1 is SGHAT and CDR2 FQNNGV. V lost 5 bases and J lost 1, with 19 bases in between. In DNA form, the CDR3 reads TGTGCCAGCAGCCTCCCCGGTCGACGGCGGGGCACAGATACGCAGTATTTT. This translates into CASSLPGRRRGTDTQYF.

The CDR3 loop is CASSTRDSTYNEQFF. The CDR3 DNA sequence: TGTGCCAGCAGCACCCGGGACAGCACTTACAATGAGCAGTTCTTC. V gene TRBV11-3 combines with J gene TRBJ2-1, with 7 bases identical to TRBD1. J was trimmed by 4 bases and V by 5 bases; bases with no gene match: 8. The germline V gene encodes CDR1 SGHNT and CDR2 YENEEA. CDR3 length: 15 amino acids.

The V call is TRBV19, the J call TRBJ1-5; TRBD1 matches at 7 bases. V trimming: 9 bases; J trimming: 5 bases; junction bases outside the gene matches: 19. Germline V gene data show CDR1 as LNHDA and CDR2 as SQIVND (reference sequence). CDR3 size: 17 residues. The CDR3 sequence is CASRSRTGHTADQPQHF. Written as DNA, the CDR3 is TGTGCCAGCAGATCCAGGACAGGCCACACGGCCGATCAGCCCCAGCATTTT.

This clone was counted once. This chain joins TRBV27 and TRBJ2-7; 11 bases match TRBD2. In germline, CDR1 is MNHEY, CDR2 SMNVEV (reference sequence). V shed 4 bases and J 4 bases; nucleotides not matched to a gene: 0. The CDR3 loop spans 13 amino acids. This chain's CDR3 is CASSWTSGYEQYF. The CDR3 bases are TGTGCCAGCAGTTGGACTAGCGGGTACGAGCAGTACTTC.

This chain connects TRBV29-1 to TRBJ2-4; 12 bases map to TRBD1. Germline trimming cut 6 bases from V and 8 bases from J; bases unmatched to any gene: 5. Germline V gene sequence: CDR1 SQVTM, CDR2 ANQGSEA. This CDR3 has 13 residues. In nucleotides, the CDR3 is TGCAGCGTCCCGGGACAGGGGGCAGACATTCAGTACTTC. Translated, it gives CSVPGQGADIQYF.

This clone was counted only a few times. This sequence joins TRBV5-6 and TRBJ1-3, with 8 nucleotides matching TRBD1. The CDR3 sequence is 16 residues long. J gave up 0 bases and V 2 bases, and 4 bases lay outside the gene matches. Germline V gene lookup returns CDR1 SGHDT and CDR2 YYEEEE. The CDR3 DNA sequence: TGTGCCAGCAGCTTCCAGGACAGGGCCTCTGGAAACACCATATATTTT. It encodes CASSFQDRASGNTIYF.